The 29 T cell receptor beta chains presented below share a single source sample, sequenced in a study of T-cell memory formation after mild COVID-19. TCRdb recomputed calls from the 5' RACE reads with MiXCR, one row per CDR3 protein. This table holds 450,000 to 650,000 distinct CDR3 sequences, roughly 18% found once. The sequenced material came from PBMCs or a T cell subset sorted from them (not recorded which). The receptors were gathered from an adult woman who had mild COVID-19 (a few samples of this study predate the infection). Cell type and time point are not known.

The chain is built from TRBV12-3 or TRBV12-4 and TRBJ1-2; TRBD1 matches at 9 bases. The CDR3 is made up of 14 amino acids. The V segment lost 5 bases and the J segment 7 bases; nucleotides outside the gene matches: 8. The CDR3 region has the DNA TGTGCCAGCAGTCCCAACAGGGGGCCTACTGGCTACACCTTC. Its translation is CASSPNRGPTGYTF.

Only a few counts were recorded for this clonotype. The V call is TRBV20-1, the J call TRBJ2-3; the match to TRBD2 covers 7 bases. The CDR3 extends over 14 amino acids. Trimming removed 1 base from V and 2 bases from J; junction bases left unmatched: 3. The germline V gene encodes CDR1 DFQATT and CDR2 SNEGSKA (reference sequence). CDR3 protein: CSARVAGVTDTQYF. In DNA form, the CDR3 reads TGCAGTGCTAGAGTGGCGGGGGTCACAGATACGCAGTATTTT.

This clonotype was seen many times. The genes are TRBV30 and TRBJ2-3, with D perhaps being TRBD1 or TRBD2 (5 bases each). Trimming removed 3 bases at V and 14 bases at J, with 21 bases between. The CDR3 is 13 residues long. The germline V gene encodes CDR1 GTSNPN and CDR2 SVGIG (reference sequence). CDR3 nucleotides: TGTGCCTGGAGCCCAGGGAACCGGGACCCTCCGTATTTT. Its protein is CAWSPGNRDPPYF.

This clonotype was observed a handful of times. The chain carries TRBV4-1 and TRBJ1-4; 7 nucleotides agree with TRBD1. Germline trimming cut 4 bases from V and 5 bases from J; bases unmatched to any gene: 7. CDR1 is MGHRA, CDR2 YSYEKL, per germline. The CDR3 has 15 residues. CDR3 region: CASSRLGQKNEKLFF. For the CDR3, the DNA is TGCGCCAGCAGCCGTCTGGGACAGAAGAATGAAAAACTGTTTTTT.

The rearrangement links TRBV6-2 or TRBV6-3 to TRBJ2-1; no clear D gene. CDR3 length equals 14 residues. Germline CDR1 and CDR2: MNHEY and SVGEGT. Trimming left V 7 bases short and J 7 bases short, with 17 bases between. The CDR3 nucleotides read TGTGCCAGCACCTCCGCTGAGGCTCTGAATGAGCAGTTCTTC. Translation gives CASTSAEALNEQFF.

The V and J genes are TRBV4-1 and TRBJ1-3; D may be TRBD1 (6 bases). V was clipped by 0 bases and J by 0 bases, with 12 bases between them. Germline-derived CDR1 and CDR2 are MGHRA and YSYEKL. CDR3 length: 17 amino acids. The CDR3 region has the DNA TGCGCCAGCAGCCAAGATGCGGACAGCTACTCTGGAAACACCATATATTTT. Translated: CASSQDADSYSGNTIYF.

The J gene is TRBJ2-7, the V gene TRBV7-8; D might be TRBD2 (5 bases). The CDR3 has 16 amino acids. Per germline, CDR1 SGHVS and CDR2 FQNEAQ. V was shortened by 1 base and J by 5 bases, with 18 bases between the two germline ends. The CDR3, as DNA: TGTGCCAGCAGCTTAGTCCTTAGCGCGCCGGGAAACGAGCAGTACTTC. Translated, it gives CASSLVLSAPGNEQYF.

J is TRBJ2-2 and V is TRBV24-1, with no clear D. Per the germline V gene, CDR1 is KGHDR and CDR2 is SFDVKD. The CDR3 has 13 residues. Trimming took 2 bases from V and 4 from J, leaving 4 bases between them. The CDR3 sequence: CATSDWATGELFF. DNA for the CDR3: TGTGCCACCAGTGATTGGGCCACCGGGGAGCTGTTTTTT.

The gene calls are TRBV20-1 and TRBJ2-1, with TRBD2 matching over 9 bases. The CDR3 consists of 15 residues. V lost 0 bases, J lost 5 bases, and 5 bases stayed unmatched. Germline V gene sequence: CDR1 DFQATT, CDR2 SNEGSKA (reference sequence). CDR3 nucleotides: TGCAGTGCTAGAGATGTAGCGGGAGAGGACAATGAGCAGTTCTTC. Protein sequence: CSARDVAGEDNEQFF.

The V and J genes are TRBV12-3 or TRBV12-4 and TRBJ2-1; TRBD2 agrees at 9 bases. The junction had 7 bases not matched to a gene; V was cut back by 1 base and J by 6 bases. This CDR3 spans 16 amino acids. The DNA of the CDR3 is TGTGCCAGCAGTTTAGGCGGGGGGGCCCTGGGCAATGAGCAGTTCTTC. This translates into CASSLGGGALGNEQFF.

This clonotype was counted many times. The chain has TRBV19 and TRBJ2-5; D unresolved. This CDR3 region has 13 residues. Trimming cost V 3 bases and J 5 bases, with 10 bases left between them. From germline, CDR1 is LNHDA and CDR2 SQIVND (reference sequence). The CDR3 region has the DNA TGTGCCAGTAGTATCTCCTTCGGGGAGACCCAGTACTTC. Protein product: CASSISFGETQYF.

The chain couples TRBV7-9 to TRBJ2-2; TRBD2 matches at 8 bases. CDR3 length: 14 amino acids. The V and J ends lost 3 bases and 8 bases, in that order; junction bases with no gene match: 5. Germline V gives CDR1 SEHNR, CDR2 FQNEAQ (reference sequence). The CDR3 is CASSLGLETGELFF. For the CDR3, the DNA is TGTGCCAGCAGCTTGGGACTAGAAACGGGGGAGCTGTTTTTT.

The chain couples TRBV24-1 to TRBJ2-3; D call uncertain. Deletions cut 0 bases from V and 2 bases from J, with 2 bases between. The CDR3 extends over 13 amino acids. Germline V gene data show CDR1 as KGHDR and CDR2 as SFDVKD. The CDR3 region has the DNA TGTGCCACCAGTGATTTGCTCACAGATACGCAGTATTTT. Amino acids: CATSDLLTDTQYF.

The chain couples TRBV10-2 to TRBJ1-2; 10 nucleotides align to TRBD1. Germline V gene data show CDR1 as WSHSY and CDR2 as SAAADI. This CDR3 has 16 amino acids. V trimming: 2 bases; J trimming: 5 bases; junction bases outside the gene matches: 8. Here the CDR3 reads CASSEDRGLSVYGYTF. As DNA, the CDR3 is TGCGCCAGCAGTGAGGACAGGGGGCTGTCAGTGTATGGCTACACCTTC.

The V and J genes are TRBV6-2 or TRBV6-3 and TRBJ1-5; possibly TRBD1 for D (5 bases). Germline V gene lookup returns CDR1 MNHEY and CDR2 SVGEGT. The germline V and J ends were trimmed by 2 bases and 5 bases, with 7 bases remaining between them. The CDR3 length is 13 residues. CDR3 amino acids: CASSYVGDQPQHF. The DNA for the CDR3 is TGTGCCAGCAGTTACGTGGGGGATCAGCCCCAGCATTTT.

This clonotype came up a few times. The rearrangement uses TRBV12-3 or TRBV12-4 and TRBJ1-1, with a possible D match to TRBD1 (6 bases). Trimming took off 0 bases at V and 12 bases at J, with 14 bases between the two ends. The CDR3 consists of 13 residues. For the CDR3, the DNA is TGTGCCAGCAGTTTAGCGGAGGGGGGGAGTACTTTCTTT. It translates to CASSLAEGGSTFF.

The V and J genes are TRBV12-3 or TRBV12-4 and TRBJ1-1; 7 bases are a match to TRBD1. J lost 4 bases, V lost 3 bases, and 5 bases had no gene match. The CDR3 is 14 residues long. This chain's CDR3 is CASSLTGLGTEAFF. CDR3 in DNA: TGTGCCAGCAGTTTGACAGGGTTGGGCACTGAAGCTTTCTTT.

There are a few counts of this clonotype. The genes are TRBV4-3 and TRBJ2-1; 10 bases align to TRBD2. The ends lost 1 base at V and 6 bases at J; junction bases unmatched: 3. This CDR3 is built from 15 residues. Germline V gene data show CDR1 as LGHNA and CDR2 as YSLEER. CDR3 sequence (DNA): TGCGCCAGCAGCCAAGTTCCTAGCGGGGGCAATGAGCAGTTCTTC. Translated: CASSQVPSGGNEQFF.

This clonotype occurred a few times. This chain links TRBV19 with TRBJ1-2, with D hard to call. The CDR3 covers 17 residues. Germline V gives CDR1 LNHDA, CDR2 SQIVND (reference sequence). With 6 bases removed from V and 3 bases from J, the gap between germline ends came to 23 bases. CDR3 in amino acids: CASRSPLVRATHYGYTF. The CDR3 nucleotides read TGTGCCAGTAGATCACCTTTAGTCCGGGCCACACACTATGGCTACACCTTC.

This clonotype was seen many times. V usage is TRBV6-2 or TRBV6-3 and J usage is TRBJ2-1; TRBD1 agrees at 7 bases. This CDR3 comprises 13 residues. The germline V gene has CDR1 MNHEY and CDR2 SVGEGT. After removal of 11 bases from V and 0 bases from J, the junction contained 4 bases not matched to a gene. Written as DNA, the CDR3 is TGTGCCTGCCGGGACAGCTCCTACAATGAGCAGTTCTTC. It translates to CACRDSSYNEQFF.

In its sample, this clonotype was seen many times. J is TRBJ2-7 and V is TRBV20-1, with D possibly matching TRBD2 (6 bases). The CDR3 is made up of 15 amino acids. Between the trimmed V and J ends, which lost 0 bases and 3 bases, there was a span of 15 bases. In germline, CDR1 is DFQATT, CDR2 SNEGSKA (reference sequence). The chain's CDR3 is CSARDHLRDFYEQYF. The CDR3 coding sequence is TGCAGTGCTAGAGATCATTTGCGGGACTTCTACGAGCAGTACTTC.

In its sample, this clonotype was seen a few times. CDR3 coding DNA: TGTGCCAGCAGCTGGGGAGACGCGGGGCCCCAGCATTTT. Its protein product is CASSWGDAGPQHF. The chain joins TRBV7-9 to TRBJ1-5; D gene unclear. V lost 4 bases and J 9 bases, leaving 13 bases between the germline ends. The CDR3 is made up of 13 amino acids. Germline CDR1 reads SEHNR; CDR2 reads FQNEAQ (reference sequence).

The V gene is TRBV5-1, the J gene TRBJ2-7; 10 nucleotides line up with TRBD1. The CDR3 runs to 16 residues. V gave up 2 bases and J gave up 5 bases; unmatched junction bases: 10. CDR1 and CDR2 from the germline V gene are SGHRS and YFSETQ. This CDR3 is CASSFLPGQGKNEQYF. The CDR3 nucleotides read TGCGCCAGCAGCTTTCTTCCGGGACAGGGGAAGAACGAGCAGTACTTC.

The chain is built from TRBV7-9 and TRBJ2-7; D may be TRBD2 (6 bases). Germline loops: CDR1 SEHNR, CDR2 FQNEAQ (reference sequence). This CDR3 has 16 amino acids. The V end lost 1 base, the J end lost 0 bases, and 13 bases lay between the germline ends. The CDR3 DNA is TGTGCCAGCAGCTTAGGGGTGGGACTGAGCTCCTACGAGCAGTACTTC. Translated, it gives CASSLGVGLSSYEQYF.

This chain joins TRBV6-4 and TRBJ2-1; D perhaps matches TRBD2 (6 bases). The germline CDR1 and CDR2 sequences are MRHNA and SNTAGT. The CDR3 length is 14 residues. Trimming removed 3 bases from V and 8 bases from J, with 14 bases in between. CDR3 coding DNA: TGTGCCAGCAGTGAGGAGGAGGGCACCCATGAGCAGTTCTTC. The encoded protein is CASSEEEGTHEQFF.

There are a few counts of this clonotype. The chain recombines TRBV14 with TRBJ2-3; D remains ambiguous. The ends were cut back, 0 bases at V and 8 bases at J, with 6 bases in the middle. Per the germline V gene, CDR1 is SGHDN and CDR2 is FVKESK. This CDR3 spans 12 amino acids. This CDR3 reads CASSQEIGTQYF. The DNA of the CDR3 is TGTGCCAGCAGCCAAGAGATCGGTACGCAGTATTTT.

The V call is TRBV12-3 or TRBV12-4, the J call TRBJ1-1; TRBD1 might be the D (5 bases). Trimming cost V 6 bases and J 10 bases, with 12 bases left between them. This CDR3 region has 11 residues. The DNA for the CDR3 is TGTGCCAGCAGCCCCGGGGGGGGAGCTTTCTTT. It specifies CASSPGGGAFF.

The chain joins TRBV5-1 to TRBJ2-7; D gene uncertain. The CDR3 is 14 residues long. CDR1 and CDR2 (germline): SGHRS, YFSETQ. The germline V and J ends were trimmed by 6 bases and 4 bases, with 17 bases remaining between them. CDR3 coding DNA: TGCGCCAGCATCCTGGGCCCTGCGTCGTACGAGCAGTACTTC. This codes for CASILGPASYEQYF.

This clonotype was observed once. This sequence joins TRBV5-1 and TRBJ2-7; D is uncertain. Germline CDR1 reads SGHRS; CDR2 reads YFSETQ. This CDR3 contains 14 residues. Trimming shortened V by 0 bases and J by 0 bases, and 7 bases separated the two germline ends. The CDR3 is CASSLEENSYEQYF. The CDR3 DNA sequence: TGCGCCAGCAGCTTGGAGGAGAACTCCTACGAGCAGTACTTC.